This entry lists 20 T cell receptor beta chains sequenced from one sample in a study of T cells after yellow fever vaccination. Using its own MiXCR run on the 5' RACE reads, TCRdb lists one record per CDR3 protein. The sample yields some 350,000 distinct CDR3 sequences, approximately 10% seen once. Sequenced here: PBMCs, sampled on the day of the first yellow fever vaccination. Receptor source: a young man who received the YFV17D yellow fever vaccine.

There are a few counts of this clonotype. V and J are TRBV20-1 and TRBJ1-4; D is perhaps TRBD1 (5 bases). V lost 3 bases and J lost 2, with 7 bases in between. This CDR3 is 13 amino acids long. In germline, CDR1 is DFQATT, CDR2 SNEGSKA (reference sequence). The CDR3 DNA follows: TGCAGTGCTAGCCGGGACACTAATGAAAAACTGTTTTTT. Translation gives CSASRDTNEKLFF.

This clonotype was seen repeatedly, ten times or more. The V gene is TRBV6-5, the J gene TRBJ2-7, with D perhaps given as TRBD1 or TRBD2 (6 bases each). V lost 1 base and J lost 2, with 18 bases in between. From germline, CDR1 is MNHEY and CDR2 SVGAGI. CDR3 length: 17 amino acids. The CDR3 sequence is CASSYLGPTGAPYEQYF. For the CDR3, the DNA is TGTGCCAGCAGTTACTTGGGGCCGACGGGGGCACCCTACGAGCAGTACTTC.

In its sample, this clonotype was seen a few times. The V gene is TRBV5-1, the J gene TRBJ1-4, with D maybe TRBD1 (6 bases). The CDR3 contains 15 residues. V was trimmed by 0 bases and J by 6 bases, leaving 12 bases between them. Germline CDR1 and CDR2: SGHRS and YFSETQ. DNA of the CDR3: TGCGCCAGCAGCTTGGGAAGGGGGAGATATGAAAAACTGTTTTTT. Translation gives CASSLGRGRYEKLFF.

In its sample, this clonotype was seen many times. The chain combines TRBV5-4 with TRBJ1-6, with TRBD1 identical over 9 bases. With V trimmed by 4 bases and J by 5 bases, 7 bases remained unmatched. This CDR3 is built from 16 residues. CDR1 is SGHNT and CDR2 is YYREEE in the germline V gene (reference sequence). The CDR3 nucleotides are TGTGCCAGCAGCCATACAGGGGGCGCAGATAATTCACCCCTCCACTTT. Translation: CASSHTGGADNSPLHF.

This clonotype was counted ten times or more. The chain is built from TRBV7-2 and TRBJ1-5; TRBD1 matches 8 bases. The trim removed 1 base at V and 2 bases at J, leaving 1 base unmatched. The CDR3 has 15 amino acids. Germline V CDR1 and CDR2: SGHTA, FQGNSA. Here the CDR3 reads CASSLDRGGNQPQHF. The CDR3, as DNA: TGTGCCAGCAGCTTAGACAGGGGGGGCAATCAGCCCCAGCATTTT.

This CDR3 reads CASSLKEVIAGELFF. The CDR3 region has the DNA TGTGCCAGCTCACTTAAGGAGGTGATCGCCGGGGAGCTGTTTTTT. The rearrangement links TRBV18 to TRBJ2-2; possibly TRBD2 for D (5 bases). The ends were cut back, 4 bases at V and 6 bases at J, with 15 bases in the middle. Germline assignment: CDR1 KGHSH and CDR2 LQKENI. The CDR3 has 15 residues.

This clonotype came up a few times. The chain has TRBV4-3 and TRBJ2-6, with 7 bases that match TRBD1. CDR3 size: 16 residues. J gave up 0 bases and V 4 bases, and 3 bases lay outside the gene matches. Germline V gene data show CDR1 as LGHNA and CDR2 as YSLEER. The CDR3 loop reads CASSRGQVSGANVLTF. The CDR3 bases are TGCGCCAGCAGCCGAGGACAGGTCTCTGGGGCCAACGTCCTGACTTTC.

The rearrangement uses TRBV5-1 and TRBJ2-3, with no clear D. Trimming left V 4 bases short and J 6 bases short, with 15 bases between. Germline values: CDR1 SGHRS, CDR2 YFSETQ. The CDR3 sequence is 14 residues long. CDR3 region: CASSDPSSDDTQYF. The CDR3 DNA reads TGCGCCAGCAGCGACCCTTCCAGTGATGATACGCAGTATTTT.

This clonotype was seen more than once but under ten times. The chain has TRBV7-2 and TRBJ1-1; 8 positions agree with TRBD1. Trimming at V came to 2 bases and at J to 6 bases, leaving 5 bases not matched to a gene. The V gene's germline CDR1 is SGHTA and CDR2 FQGNSA. This CDR3 has 14 amino acids. The CDR3 sequence is CASSLTGGKAEAFF. CDR3 coding DNA: TGTGCCAGCAGCTTAACAGGGGGGAAGGCTGAAGCTTTCTTT.

This rearrangement joins TRBV7-9 to TRBJ2-3, with 7 positions matching TRBD1. The CDR3 loop spans 13 amino acids. Germline V lookup: CDR1 SEHNR, CDR2 FQNEAQ (reference sequence). The junction had 4 bases not matched to a gene; V was cut back by 6 bases and J by 4 bases. In DNA form, the CDR3 reads TGTGCCAGCAGAGACACAGGGGCAGATACGCAGTATTTT. Translating it yields CASRDTGADTQYF. The complete variable domain, with remaining parts taken from reference TRBV7-9 and TRBJ2-3, reads DTGVSQNPRHKITKRGQNVTFRCDPISEHNRLYWYRQTLGQGPEFLTYFQNEAQLEKSRLLSDRFSAERPKGSFSTLEIQRTEQGDSAMYLCASRDTGADTQYFGPGTRLTVL.

A few counts support this clonotype. This chain connects TRBV20-1 to TRBJ1-5, with D perhaps TRBD1 (6 bases). Germline values: CDR1 DFQATT, CDR2 SNEGSKA (reference sequence). V was trimmed by 6 bases and J by 0 bases, leaving 12 bases between them. The CDR3 is 14 residues long. DNA for the CDR3: TGCAGTGCCACAGGGAGGACTAGCAATCAGCCCCAGCATTTT. It translates to CSATGRTSNQPQHF.

This clonotype was observed a handful of times. The rearrangement joins TRBV25-1 to TRBJ2-3; 7 bases are a match to TRBD1. CDR1 MGHDK and CDR2 SYGVNS come from the germline V gene. CDR3 length: 14 amino acids. The V gene end was trimmed by 6 bases and the J gene end by 5 bases; junction bases not matched to a gene: 8. DNA for the CDR3: TGTGCCAGCAGGACTAATTCAGGGGGAGATACGCAGTATTTT. The encoded protein is CASRTNSGGDTQYF.

CDR3 coding DNA: TGTGCCAGCACCCTAAGGGGGGTTGGAGGAGGAAACACCATATATTTT. It specifies CASTLRGVGGGNTIYF. This chain uses TRBV6-1 with TRBJ1-3, with D perhaps matching TRBD1 (6 bases). Deletions cut 7 bases from V and 4 bases from J, with 20 bases between. The CDR3 has 16 residues. The germline CDR1 and CDR2 sequences are MNHNS and SASEGT.

The V and J genes are TRBV18 and TRBJ1-6, with no clear D. The germline V gene encodes CDR1 KGHSH and CDR2 LQKENI. The CDR3 has 14 amino acids. The V and J ends lost 2 bases and 7 bases respectively, with 9 bases between them. The CDR3 sequence: CASSPSETNSPLHF. The CDR3 DNA sequence: TGTGCCAGCTCACCAAGTGAGACCAATTCACCCCTCCACTTT.

Ten or more counts support this clonotype. V usage is TRBV18 and J usage is TRBJ1-3; no clear D. Trimming cost V 4 bases and J 1 base, with 8 bases left between them. The CDR3 length is 14 residues. Germline assignment: CDR1 KGHSH and CDR2 LQKENI. CDR3 in DNA: TGTGCCAGCTCACGTGAGACATCTGGAAACACCATATATTTT. Protein product: CASSRETSGNTIYF.

The genes are TRBV6-2 or TRBV6-3 and TRBJ2-3; D is possibly TRBD2 (5 bases). In germline, CDR1 is MNHEY, CDR2 SVGEGT. V lost 1 base to trimming and J lost 4 bases, with 6 bases between them. This CDR3 region has 13 residues. CDR3 sequence (DNA): TGTGCCAGCAGTTACTTAGCGTCAGATACGCAGTATTTT. It encodes CASSYLASDTQYF.

This clonotype was observed a handful of times. The J gene is TRBJ1-6, the V gene TRBV2; no clear D. Germline V gene data show CDR1 as SNHLY and CDR2 as FYNNEI. This CDR3 has 16 amino acids. V was trimmed by 0 bases and J by 0 bases, leaving 6 bases between them. DNA of the CDR3: TGTGCCAGCAGTGAAGCTTCTAGCTCCTATAATTCACCCCTCCACTTT. It yields the protein CASSEASSSYNSPLHF. The full variable domain, rest sourced from reference TRBV2 and TRBJ1-6, is EPEVTQTPSHQVTQMGQEVILRCVPISNHLYFYWYRQILGQKVEFLVSFYNNEISEKSEIFDDQFSVERPDGSNFTLKIRSTKLEDSAMYFCASSEASSSYNSPLHFGNGTRLTVT.

The chain couples TRBV5-6 to TRBJ1-6, with 9 bases lining up with TRBD1. This CDR3 region has 15 residues. Germline-derived CDR1 and CDR2 are SGHDT and YYEEEE. The ends lost 2 bases at V and 10 bases at J; junction bases unmatched: 7. CDR3 loop: CASSFRDRVGSPLHF. CDR3 DNA sequence: TGTGCCAGCAGCTTCCGGGACAGGGTAGGATCACCCCTCCACTTT. Based on the CDR3 plus reference TRBV5-6 and TRBJ1-6, the full variable domain is DAGVTQSPTHLIKTRGQQVTLRCSPKSGHDTVSWYQQALGQGPQFIFQYYEEEERQRGNFPDRFSGHQFPNYSSELNVNALLLGDSALYLCASSFRDRVGSPLHFGNGTRLTVT.

The chain carries TRBV12-3 or TRBV12-4 and TRBJ2-7, with unresolved D. Deletions cut 5 bases from V and 2 bases from J, with 13 bases between. The CDR3 runs 14 residues. The CDR3 sequence: CASSPPGGPYEQYF. The CDR3 nucleotides are TGTGCCAGCAGTCCCCCGGGCGGACCCTACGAGCAGTACTTC.

In its sample, this clonotype was seen a few times. V gene TRBV7-9 combines with J gene TRBJ2-1; D is undetermined. V lost 1 base, J lost 8 bases, and 18 bases lay in between. CDR3 length equals 16 residues. The V gene's germline CDR1 is SEHNR and CDR2 FQNEAQ (reference sequence). CDR3 sequence: CASSLVHLVTGDEQFF. In DNA form, the CDR3 reads TGTGCCAGCAGCTTAGTCCATCTAGTCACGGGCGATGAGCAGTTCTTC. The full variable domain, its missing parts supplied by reference TRBV7-9 and TRBJ2-1, is DTGVSQNPRHKITKRGQNVTFRCDPISEHNRLYWYRQTLGQGPEFLTYFQNEAQLEKSRLLSDRFSAERPKGSFSTLEIQRTEQGDSAMYLCASSLVHLVTGDEQFFGPGTRLTVL.